This T cell receptor beta chain was documented in a study of cytomegalovirus exposure and HLA in healthy donors. Points from the study as a whole: In vitro testing confirmed three CMV-associated chains as specific for CMV antigens. Whilst most TCR sequences proved rare, a subset of public TCRs occurred across many donors.

The CDR3 covers 15 residues. Trimming removed 2 bases from V and 5 bases from J, with 12 bases in between. Germline CDR1 reads SGHTA; CDR2 reads FQGNSA. This clone has only one observation. The antigen remains unidentified. The donors were in the approximately 130-subject validation cohort; that cohort was separate from the approximately 700-subject first cohort. Libraries were prepared by immunoSEQ multiplex PCR; TCRdb keeps only in-frame clonotypes and omits some of them. The table includes 130,000 to 150,000 clones, about 86% detected once. The sequencing input was PBMCs. The chain links TRBV7-2 to TRBJ1-4; D is unresolved. This clonotype originated in a woman aged 18-30 years in good health and CMV-seropositive. CDR3 nucleotide sequence: TGTGCCAGCAGCTTATTTCTGGGAGCGAATGAAAAACTGTTTTTT. Protein sequence: CASSLFLGANEKLFF.